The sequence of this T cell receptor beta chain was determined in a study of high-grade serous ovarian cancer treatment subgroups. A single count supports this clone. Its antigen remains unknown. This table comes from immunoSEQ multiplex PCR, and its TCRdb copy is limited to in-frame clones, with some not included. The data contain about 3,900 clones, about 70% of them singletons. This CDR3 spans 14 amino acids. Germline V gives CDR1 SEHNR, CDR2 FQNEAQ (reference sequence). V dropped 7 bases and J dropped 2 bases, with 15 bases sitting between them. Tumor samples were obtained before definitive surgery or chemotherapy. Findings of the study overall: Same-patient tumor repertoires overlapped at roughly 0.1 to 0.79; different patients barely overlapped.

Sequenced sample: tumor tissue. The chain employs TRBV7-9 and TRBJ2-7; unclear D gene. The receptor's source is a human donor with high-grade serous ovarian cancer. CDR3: CASTPETLPYEQYF. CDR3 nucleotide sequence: TGTGCCAGCACCCCTGAGACGTTACCCTACGAGCAGTACTTC.